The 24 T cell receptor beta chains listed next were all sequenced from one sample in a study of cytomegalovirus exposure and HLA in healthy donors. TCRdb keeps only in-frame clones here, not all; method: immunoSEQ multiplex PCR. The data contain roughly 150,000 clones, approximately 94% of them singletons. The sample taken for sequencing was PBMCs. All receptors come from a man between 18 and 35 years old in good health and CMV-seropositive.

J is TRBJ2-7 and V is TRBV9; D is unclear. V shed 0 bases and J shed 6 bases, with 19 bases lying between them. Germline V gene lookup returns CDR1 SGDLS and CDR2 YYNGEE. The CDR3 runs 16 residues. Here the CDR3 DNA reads TGTGCCAGCAGCGTAGCATCCCAGGTGCAGGTGGTCGAGCAGTACTTC. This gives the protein CASSVASQVQVVEQYF.

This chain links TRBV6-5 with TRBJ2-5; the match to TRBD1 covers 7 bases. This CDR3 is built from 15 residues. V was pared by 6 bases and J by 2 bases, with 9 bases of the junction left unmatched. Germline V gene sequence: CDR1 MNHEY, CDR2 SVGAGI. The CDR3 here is CASRRDRVGQETQYF. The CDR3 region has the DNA TGTGCCAGCAGGCGCGACAGGGTTGGGCAAGAGACCCAGTACTTC.

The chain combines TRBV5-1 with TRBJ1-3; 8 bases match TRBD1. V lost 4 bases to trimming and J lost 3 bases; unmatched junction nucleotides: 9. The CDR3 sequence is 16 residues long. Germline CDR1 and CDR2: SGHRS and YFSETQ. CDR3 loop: CASSRQGPLDGNTIYF. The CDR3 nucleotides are TGCGCCAGCAGCCGACAGGGGCCCCTGGATGGAAACACCATATATTTT.

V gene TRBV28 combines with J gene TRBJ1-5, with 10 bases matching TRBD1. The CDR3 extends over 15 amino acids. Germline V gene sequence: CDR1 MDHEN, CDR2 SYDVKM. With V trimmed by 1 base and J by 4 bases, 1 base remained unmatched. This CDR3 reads CASSLLDRGNQPQHF. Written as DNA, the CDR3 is TGTGCCAGCAGTTTATTGGACAGGGGGAATCAGCCCCAGCATTTT.

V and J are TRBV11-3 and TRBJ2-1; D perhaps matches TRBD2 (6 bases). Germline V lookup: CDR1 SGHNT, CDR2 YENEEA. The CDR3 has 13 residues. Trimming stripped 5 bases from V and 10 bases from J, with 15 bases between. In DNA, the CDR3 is TGTGCCAGCAGCGCGGGATCGGGTCGCGAGCAGTTCTTC. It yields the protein CASSAGSGREQFF.

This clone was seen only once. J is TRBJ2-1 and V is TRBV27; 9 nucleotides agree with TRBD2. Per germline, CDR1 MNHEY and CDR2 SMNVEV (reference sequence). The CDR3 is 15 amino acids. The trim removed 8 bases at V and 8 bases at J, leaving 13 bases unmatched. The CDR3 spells CASSGSGRGADEQFF. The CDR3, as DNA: TGTGCCAGCTCCGGTAGCGGGAGAGGTGCGGATGAGCAGTTCTTC.

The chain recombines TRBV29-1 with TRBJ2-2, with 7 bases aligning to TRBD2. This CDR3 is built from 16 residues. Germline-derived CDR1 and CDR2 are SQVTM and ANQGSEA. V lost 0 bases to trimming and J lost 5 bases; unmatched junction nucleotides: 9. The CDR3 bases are TGCAGCGTTGAAGATTTTGCCAGCGGGGCTACCGGGGAGCTGTTTTTT. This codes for CSVEDFASGATGELFF.

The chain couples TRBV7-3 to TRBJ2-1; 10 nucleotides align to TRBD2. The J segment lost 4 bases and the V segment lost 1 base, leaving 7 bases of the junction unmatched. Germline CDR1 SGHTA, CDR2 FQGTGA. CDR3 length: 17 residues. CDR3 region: CASSLSGRTSGYNEQFF. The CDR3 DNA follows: TGTGCCAGCAGCTTAAGTGGGCGGACTAGCGGTTACAATGAGCAGTTCTTC.

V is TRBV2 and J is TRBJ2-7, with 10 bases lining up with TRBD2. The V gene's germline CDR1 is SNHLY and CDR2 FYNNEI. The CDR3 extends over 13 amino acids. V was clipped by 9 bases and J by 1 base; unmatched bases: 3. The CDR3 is CASKREGSYEQYF. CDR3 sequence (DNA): TGTGCCAGTAAGCGGGAGGGGTCCTACGAGCAGTACTTC.

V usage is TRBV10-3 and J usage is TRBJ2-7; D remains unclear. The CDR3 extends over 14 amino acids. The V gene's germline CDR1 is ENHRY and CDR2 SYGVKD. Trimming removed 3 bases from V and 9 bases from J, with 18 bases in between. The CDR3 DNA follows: TGTGCCATCAGTGATAGGATCTTTCTACGAGGGCAGTACTTC. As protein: CAISDRIFLRGQYF.

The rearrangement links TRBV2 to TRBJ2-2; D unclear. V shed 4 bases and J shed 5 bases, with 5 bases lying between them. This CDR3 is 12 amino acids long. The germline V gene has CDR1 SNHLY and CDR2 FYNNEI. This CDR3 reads CASSVVTGELFF. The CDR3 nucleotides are TGTGCCAGCAGTGTAGTTACCGGGGAGCTGTTTTTT. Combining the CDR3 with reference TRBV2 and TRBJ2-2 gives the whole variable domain EPEVTQTPSHQVTQMGQEVILRCVPISNHLYFYWYRQILGQKVEFLVSFYNNEISEKSEIFDDQFSVERPDGSNFTLKIRSTKLEDSAMYFCASSVVTGELFFGEGSRLTVL.

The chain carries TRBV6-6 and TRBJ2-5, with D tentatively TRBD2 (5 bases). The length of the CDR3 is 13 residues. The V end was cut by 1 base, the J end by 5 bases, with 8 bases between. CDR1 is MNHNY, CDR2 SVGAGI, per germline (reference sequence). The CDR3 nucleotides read TGTGCCAGCAGTTACTTGGTAGCGGAGACCCAGTACTTC. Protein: CASSYLVAETQYF.

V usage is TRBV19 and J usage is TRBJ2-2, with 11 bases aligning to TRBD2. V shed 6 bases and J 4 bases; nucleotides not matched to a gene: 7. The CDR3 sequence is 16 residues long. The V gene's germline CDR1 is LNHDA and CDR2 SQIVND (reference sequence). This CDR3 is CASSPLAGGFTGELFF. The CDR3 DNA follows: TGTGCCAGTAGCCCCCTAGCGGGAGGATTCACCGGGGAGCTGTTTTTT.

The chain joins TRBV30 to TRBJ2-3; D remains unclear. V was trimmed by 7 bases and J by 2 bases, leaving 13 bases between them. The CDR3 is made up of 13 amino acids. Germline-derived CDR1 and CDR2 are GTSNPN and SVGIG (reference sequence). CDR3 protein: CASRSKATDTQYF. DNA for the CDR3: TGTGCCTCTCGGAGTAAGGCCACAGATACGCAGTATTTT.

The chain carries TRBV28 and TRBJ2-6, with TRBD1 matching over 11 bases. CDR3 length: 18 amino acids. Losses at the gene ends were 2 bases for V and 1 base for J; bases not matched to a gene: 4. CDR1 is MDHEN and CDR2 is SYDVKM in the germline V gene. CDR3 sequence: CASSLRRDRGSGANVLTF. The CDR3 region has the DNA TGTGCCAGCAGTTTACGGAGGGACAGGGGGTCTGGGGCCAACGTCCTGACTTTC.

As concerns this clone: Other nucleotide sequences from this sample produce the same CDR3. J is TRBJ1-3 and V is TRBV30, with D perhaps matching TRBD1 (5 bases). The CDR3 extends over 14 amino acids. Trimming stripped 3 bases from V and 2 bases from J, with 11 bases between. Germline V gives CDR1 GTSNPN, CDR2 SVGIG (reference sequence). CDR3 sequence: CAWRTDFAGNTIYF. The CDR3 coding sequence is TGTGCCTGGAGGACAGATTTCGCTGGAAACACCATATATTTT.

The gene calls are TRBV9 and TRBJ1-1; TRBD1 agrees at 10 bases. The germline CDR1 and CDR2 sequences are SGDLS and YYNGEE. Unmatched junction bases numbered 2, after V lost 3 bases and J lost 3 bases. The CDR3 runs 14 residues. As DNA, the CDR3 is TGTGCCAGCAGCGCGGGACAGGGGCACACTGAAGCTTTCTTT. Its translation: CASSAGQGHTEAFF.

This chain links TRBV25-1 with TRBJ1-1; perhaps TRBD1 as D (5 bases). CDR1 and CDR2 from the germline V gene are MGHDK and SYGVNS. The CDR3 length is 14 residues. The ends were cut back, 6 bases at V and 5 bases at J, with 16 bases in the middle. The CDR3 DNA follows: TGTGCCAGCAGCCTCCAGGGAGGGTGGACTGAAGCTTTCTTT. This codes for CASSLQGGWTEAFF.

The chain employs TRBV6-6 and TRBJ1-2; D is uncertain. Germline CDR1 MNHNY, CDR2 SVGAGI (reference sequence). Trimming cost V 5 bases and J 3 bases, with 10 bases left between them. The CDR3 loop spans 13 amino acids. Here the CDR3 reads CASSVRGYYGYTF. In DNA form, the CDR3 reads TGTGCCAGCAGTGTCCGGGGATACTATGGCTACACCTTC.

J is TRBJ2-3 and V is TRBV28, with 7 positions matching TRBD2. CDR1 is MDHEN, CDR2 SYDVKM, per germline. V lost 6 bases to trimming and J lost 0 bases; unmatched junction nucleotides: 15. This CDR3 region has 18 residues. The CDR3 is CASSPPSLLAASTDTQYF. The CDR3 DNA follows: TGTGCCAGCAGCCCGCCCTCCCTTCTAGCGGCTAGCACAGATACGCAGTATTTT.

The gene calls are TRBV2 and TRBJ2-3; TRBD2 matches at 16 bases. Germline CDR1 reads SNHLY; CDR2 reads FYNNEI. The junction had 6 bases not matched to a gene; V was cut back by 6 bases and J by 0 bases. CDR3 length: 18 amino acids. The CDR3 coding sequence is TGTGCCAGCAGGGGACTAGCGGGAGGGATGACTAGCACAGATACGCAGTATTTT. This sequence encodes CASRGLAGGMTSTDTQYF.

The CDR3 is CATSRDSQGEQYF. The CDR3 DNA follows: TGTGCCACCAGCAGGGACTCTCAGGGGGAGCAGTACTTC. The V and J genes are TRBV15 and TRBJ2-7, with a tentative D call TRBD1 (6 bases). The germline V gene has CDR1 LNHNV and CDR2 YYDKDF (reference sequence). The V and J ends lost 3 bases and 7 bases respectively, with 13 bases between them. The CDR3 is 13 residues long.

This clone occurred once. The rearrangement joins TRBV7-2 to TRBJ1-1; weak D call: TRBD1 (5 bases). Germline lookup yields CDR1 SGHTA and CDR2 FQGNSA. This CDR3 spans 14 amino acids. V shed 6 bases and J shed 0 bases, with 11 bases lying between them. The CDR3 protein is CASRQQVLNTEAFF. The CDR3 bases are TGTGCCAGCAGACAACAGGTCCTGAACACTGAAGCTTTCTTT. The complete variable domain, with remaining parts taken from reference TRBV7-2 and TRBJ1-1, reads GAGVSQSPSNKVTEKGKDVELRCDPISGHTALYWYRQSLGQGLEFLIYFQGNSAPDKSGLPSDRFSAERTGGSVSTLTIQRTQQEDSAVYLCASRQQVLNTEAFFGQGTRLTVV.

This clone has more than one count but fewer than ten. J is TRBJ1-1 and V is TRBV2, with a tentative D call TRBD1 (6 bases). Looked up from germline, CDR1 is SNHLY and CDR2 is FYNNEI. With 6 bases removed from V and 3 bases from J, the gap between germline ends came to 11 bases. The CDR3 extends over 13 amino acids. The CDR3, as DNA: TGTGCCAGCAGATCAGGGGCTTACACTGAAGCTTTCTTT. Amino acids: CASRSGAYTEAFF.